The sequence of this T cell receptor (beta chain) was determined in a study of molecular identifiers for immune sequencing clone quantification. CDR3 length: 14 residues. V lost 1 base, J lost 5 bases, and 13 bases lay in between. Germline loops: CDR1 SGHRS, CDR2 YFSETQ. Methods described previously were used for bulk TCR libraries, and listed TCR primers were applied. TCRdb redid the calling of the PCR reads with MiXCR, one entry per CDR3 protein. This table holds fewer than 45,000 distinct CDR3 sequences, roughly 19% found once. Concerning this clonotype itself: Its antigen is unknown. A read error may explain this, as a much larger clone is one base away.

Study results and limitations: Clones above 20 RNA copies held over 97% of effector molecules, under 1% in naive cells.

Specimen: naive CD8+ T cells from blood, with Jurkat cell RNA spiked in. Subset denoted: FACS-sorted CD8+CD4-CCR7+CD45RA+ naive T cells. The source is a human donor in good health. Some libraries in this study had Jurkat cell RNA spiked in. This chain connects TRBV5-1 to TRBJ2-7; D may match TRBD1 or TRBD2 (7 bases each). The CDR3 DNA is TGCGCCAGCAGCTTGAGTCAGGGGGGGGACGAGCAGTACTTC. Its translation: CASSLSQGGDEQYF.